Below are 21 T cell receptor beta chains sequenced from a single sample in a study of blood T cell repertoires in COVID-19. TCRdb's table, derived via immunoSEQ multiplex PCR, lists solely in-frame clones and lacks some. There are 200,000 to 250,000 clones in the sample; around 88% occur only once, and 3.5% to 5.5% lies in the top ten. Sequencing was performed on PBMCs or T cells enriched from blood (not recorded which). These receptors originate from a young woman who had been exposed to COVID-19.

V and J are TRBV6-6 and TRBJ1-6, with D possibly being TRBD1 (5 bases). From germline, CDR1 is MNHNY and CDR2 SVGAGI (reference sequence). The CDR3 is made up of 16 amino acids. V lost 2 bases to trimming and J lost 0 bases, with 8 bases between them. This CDR3 reads CASSYRGASYNSPLHF. For the CDR3, the DNA is TGTGCCAGCAGTTACCGCGGGGCCTCCTATAATTCACCCCTCCACTTT.

V usage is TRBV19 and J usage is TRBJ1-5; D not resolved. The CDR3 consists of 13 residues. The germline V and J ends were trimmed by 8 bases and 10 bases, with 18 bases remaining between them. In germline, CDR1 is LNHDA, CDR2 SQIVND (reference sequence). The CDR3: CASSSAVAQPQHF. CDR3 DNA: TGTGCCAGTTCCTCGGCGGTAGCTCAACCCCAGCATTTT.

V usage is TRBV13 and J usage is TRBJ2-1; D might be TRBD1 (5 bases). Germline-derived CDR1 and CDR2 are PRHDT and FYEKMQ (reference sequence). The CDR3 sequence is 13 residues long. V was pared by 5 bases and J by 5 bases, with 10 bases between. The CDR3 region is CASSPTVNNEQFF. The CDR3 DNA reads as TGTGCCAGCAGCCCGACAGTTAACAATGAGCAGTTCTTC.

The chain is built from TRBV19 and TRBJ1-2, with 8 positions matching TRBD1. The V segment lost 4 bases and the J segment 8 bases; nucleotides outside the gene matches: 6. The CDR3 is 13 residues long. CDR1 is LNHDA, CDR2 SQIVND, per germline (reference sequence). The CDR3 loop is CASSTLDRDGYTF. The CDR3 region has the DNA TGTGCCAGTAGTACCTTGGACAGGGACGGCTACACCTTC.

The V and J genes are TRBV5-1 and TRBJ2-7; TRBD1 aligns across 9 bases. The germline V gene has CDR1 SGHRS and CDR2 YFSETQ. This CDR3 spans 15 amino acids. V dropped 4 bases and J dropped 8; count of bases not matched to a gene: 13. The DNA of the CDR3 is TGCGCCAGCAGCACGGGACAGGGCCCCCATAGGAAGCAGTACTTC. It translates to CASSTGQGPHRKQYF.

The rearrangement uses TRBV5-1 and TRBJ1-2; 7 positions match TRBD1. V trimming: 2 bases; J trimming: 5 bases; junction bases outside the gene matches: 18. The germline CDR1 and CDR2 sequences are SGHRS and YFSETQ. This CDR3 comprises 18 residues. The CDR3 DNA reads as TGCGCCAGCAGCTTTTTTGCTCACCGGGACAGCCCCAGATATGGCTACACCTTC. Residues: CASSFFAHRDSPRYGYTF.

The chain employs TRBV5-1 and TRBJ2-7; 15 positions agree with TRBD2. The ends lost 2 bases at V and 3 bases at J; junction bases unmatched: 9. Germline V gene data show CDR1 as SGHRS and CDR2 as YFSETQ. This CDR3 has 18 amino acids. In DNA form, the CDR3 reads TGCGCCAGCAGCTTCGGACTAGCGGGGGGGCACCCTCTCTACGAGCAGTACTTC. As protein: CASSFGLAGGHPLYEQYF.

This rearrangement joins TRBV27 to TRBJ2-2; 11 bases are a match to TRBD2. V lost 3 bases to trimming and J lost 6 bases; unmatched junction nucleotides: 3. Germline V gene sequence: CDR1 MNHEY, CDR2 SMNVEV (reference sequence). The CDR3 consists of 15 residues. The CDR3 sequence: CASSLPTSGAGELFF. The CDR3 bases are TGTGCCAGCAGTTTGCCGACTAGCGGGGCCGGGGAGCTGTTTTTT.

This rearrangement joins TRBV10-1 to TRBJ1-1; the D gene is possibly TRBD1 (6 bases). Trimming pared 6 bases from V and 4 bases from J, leaving 12 bases between. The CDR3 length is 13 residues. Germline V CDR1 and CDR2: WNHNN, SYGVQD (reference sequence). The DNA for the CDR3 is TGCGCCAGCAGACCTACAGGGTCCACTGAAGCTTTCTTT. It yields the protein CASRPTGSTEAFF.

The rearrangement links TRBV10-1 to TRBJ1-5; D may be TRBD1 (5 bases). In germline, CDR1 is WNHNN, CDR2 SYGVQD (reference sequence). CDR3 length: 12 residues. The CDR3 sequence is CEPGGNNQPQHF. For the CDR3, the DNA is TGCGAACCGGGGGGGAACAATCAGCCCCAGCATTTT.

The rearrangement uses TRBV10-2 and TRBJ2-6; no firm D call. The length of the CDR3 is 12 residues. V lost 8 bases, J lost 3 bases, and 5 bases lay in between. Germline CDR1 WSHSY, CDR2 SAAADI. In nucleotides, the CDR3 is TGCGCCAGCTCTAGTGGGGCCAACGTCCTGACTTTC. Its translation is CASSSGANVLTF.

This chain connects TRBV11-2 to TRBJ1-1, with D tentatively TRBD1 (5 bases). The CDR3 loop spans 16 amino acids. Germline V gene lookup returns CDR1 SGHAT and CDR2 FQNNGV. Trimming left V 5 bases short and J 2 bases short, with 18 bases between. The CDR3 bases are TGTGCCAGCAGCGCGGGCCTATGGCGGGACAACACTGAAGCTTTCTTT. This translates into CASSAGLWRDNTEAFF.

This chain links TRBV7-9 with TRBJ2-7; 7 positions match TRBD1. The V and J ends lost 6 bases and 9 bases, in that order; junction bases with no gene match: 8. In germline, CDR1 is SEHNR, CDR2 FQNEAQ (reference sequence). The CDR3 runs 12 residues. The CDR3 DNA is TGTGCCAGCAGGGCAGAGGACAGGTCGCAGTACTTC. This sequence encodes CASRAEDRSQYF.

This sequence joins TRBV5-1 and TRBJ1-2, with 10 bases lining up with TRBD1. Germline trimming cut 8 bases from V and 8 bases from J; bases unmatched to any gene: 9. This CDR3 has 13 residues. Germline assignment: CDR1 SGHRS and CDR2 YFSETQ. The CDR3 spells CASNPGTGVGYTF. The CDR3 nucleotides are TGCGCCAGTAACCCCGGGACAGGGGTGGGCTACACCTTC.

The V call is TRBV7-8, the J call TRBJ1-2, with 8 bases matching TRBD1. This CDR3 is 15 amino acids long. V was pared by 5 bases and J by 7 bases, with 12 bases of the junction left unmatched. Germline lookup yields CDR1 SGHVS and CDR2 FQNEAQ. CDR3 region: CASSLFSDRGSGYTF. The DNA of the CDR3 is TGTGCCAGCAGCCTATTTTCAGACAGGGGCTCTGGCTACACCTTC.

This sequence joins TRBV10-3 and TRBJ1-6; D gene uncertain. The CDR3 totals 13 residues. The germline V and J ends were trimmed by 2 bases and 9 bases, with 8 bases remaining between them. CDR1 is ENHRY, CDR2 SYGVKD, per germline. CDR3 sequence (DNA): TGTGCCATCAGTGAGGCCGCGGGTTCACCCCTCCACTTT. Translation gives CAISEAAGSPLHF.

This chain connects TRBV7-3 to TRBJ1-2, with TRBD1 matching over 7 bases. The CDR3 has 15 residues. The ends lost 6 bases at V and 4 bases at J; junction bases unmatched: 11. CDR1 is SGHTA, CDR2 FQGTGA, per germline. CDR3 DNA: TGTGCCAGCAGTTCAACCGGGACAGCGGGCTATGGCTACACCTTC. The encoded protein is CASSSTGTAGYGYTF.

V usage is TRBV7-8 and J usage is TRBJ2-3; perhaps TRBD2 as D (5 bases). Deletions cut 2 bases from V and 2 bases from J, with 8 bases between. The CDR3 has 14 residues. Germline V gives CDR1 SGHVS, CDR2 FQNEAQ. CDR3 nucleotides: TGTGCCAGCAGCTTAATCGGGAACACAGATACGCAGTATTTT. Residues: CASSLIGNTDTQYF.

This chain connects TRBV7-2 to TRBJ2-5; 7 positions agree with TRBD2. CDR1 is SGHTA, CDR2 FQGNSA, per germline. J lost 5 bases, V lost 2 bases, and 8 bases had no gene match. CDR3 length: 15 residues. The CDR3 here is CASSLMAGVGETQYF. The CDR3 DNA sequence: TGTGCCAGCAGCTTAATGGCGGGGGTCGGGGAGACCCAGTACTTC.

This chain links TRBV30 with TRBJ1-1; no firm D call. V was trimmed by 5 bases and J by 0 bases, leaving 10 bases between them. The CDR3 is 13 residues long. The V gene's germline CDR1 is GTSNPN and CDR2 SVGIG (reference sequence). The CDR3 loop is CAWALNLNTEAFF. DNA of the CDR3: TGTGCCTGGGCCCTGAACTTGAACACTGAAGCTTTCTTT.

V usage is TRBV7-2 and J usage is TRBJ1-5; D unclear. V dropped 1 base and J dropped 7 bases, with 14 bases sitting between them. Germline assignment: CDR1 SGHTA and CDR2 FQGNSA. This CDR3 is built from 15 residues. The CDR3 spells CASSLGSEGTQPQHF. The CDR3 nucleotides read TGTGCCAGCAGCTTAGGGTCGGAGGGTACGCAGCCCCAGCATTTT. The complete variable domain, with remaining parts taken from reference TRBV7-2 and TRBJ1-5, reads GAGVSQSPSNKVTEKGKDVELRCDPISGHTALYWYRQSLGQGLEFLIYFQGNSAPDKSGLPSDRFSAERTGGSVSTLTIQRTQQEDSAVYLCASSLGSEGTQPQHFGDGTRLSIL.